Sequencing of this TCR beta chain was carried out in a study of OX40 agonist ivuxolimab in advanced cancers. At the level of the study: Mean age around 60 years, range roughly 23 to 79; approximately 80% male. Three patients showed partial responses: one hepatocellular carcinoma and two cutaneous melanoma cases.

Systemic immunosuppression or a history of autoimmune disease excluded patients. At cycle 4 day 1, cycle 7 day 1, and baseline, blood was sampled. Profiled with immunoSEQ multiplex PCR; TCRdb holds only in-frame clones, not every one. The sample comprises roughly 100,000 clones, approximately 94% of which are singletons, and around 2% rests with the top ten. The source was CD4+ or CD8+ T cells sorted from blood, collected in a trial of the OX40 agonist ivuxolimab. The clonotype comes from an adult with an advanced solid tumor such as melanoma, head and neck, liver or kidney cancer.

DNA of the CDR3: TGTGCCAGCAGCCCCACCACAGGTGAAGCTTTCTTT. Translation gives CASSPTTGEAFF. This chain joins TRBV7-9 and TRBJ1-1, with D maybe TRBD1 (5 bases). Germline V gives CDR1 SEHNR, CDR2 FQNEAQ (reference sequence). Trimming stripped 5 bases from V and 7 bases from J, with 11 bases between. The CDR3 runs 12 residues.